Shown below are 26 T cell receptor beta chains from a single sample sequenced in a study of CD8+CD57+ T cells in acquired aplastic anemia. Profiles of TCR beta VDJ and CDR3 were generated from a genomic DNA template. TCRdb independently ran MiXCR on the reads; one entry per CDR3 protein. This sample yields some 190,000 distinct CDR3 sequences, of which approximately 49% are seen a single time; 15% to 20% belongs to the top ten. The sample taken for sequencing was sorted CD4+, CD8+, or CD8+CD57+ T cells (not recorded which) from PBMCs. These receptors were obtained from a human donor in good health, serving as a control.

This clonotype showed up many times. The rearrangement uses TRBV14 and TRBJ1-2; TRBD1 is a possible D gene (5 bases). Between the trimmed V and J ends, which lost 1 base and 5 bases, there was a span of 11 bases. The CDR3 is 14 amino acids. Germline CDR1 is SGHDN and CDR2 is FVKESK. This CDR3 is CASSQVRGGYGYTF. CDR3 coding DNA: TGTGCCAGCAGCCAAGTGAGGGGAGGGTATGGCTACACCTTC. Full variable domain (rest looked up from reference TRBV14 and TRBJ1-2): EAGVTQFPSHSVIEKGQTVTLRCDPISGHDNLYWYRRVMGKEIKFLLHFVKESKQDESGMPNNRFLAERTGGTYSTLKVQPAELEDSGVYFCASSQVRGGYGYTFGSGTRLTVV.

Ten or more counts support this clonotype. The chain combines TRBV6-2 or TRBV6-3 with TRBJ1-3; D is unclear. The germline gives CDR1 MNHEY, CDR2 SVGEGT. This CDR3 contains 16 residues. Trimming removed 2 bases at V and 0 bases at J, with 11 bases between. The CDR3 reads CASSYGIGSSGNTIYF. The CDR3 DNA follows: TGTGCCAGCAGTTACGGAATCGGGAGCTCTGGAAACACCATATATTTT.

This clonotype was counted ten times or more. The rearrangement links TRBV12-3 or TRBV12-4 to TRBJ2-7; D possibly corresponds to TRBD2 (6 bases). The CDR3 length is 12 residues. V lost 7 bases, J lost 3 bases, and 10 bases lay in between. CDR3 in DNA: TGTGCCAGCAAGGGGAGGAACTACGAGCAGTACTTC. It codes for CASKGRNYEQYF.

This rearrangement joins TRBV20-1 to TRBJ2-3; 8 nucleotides match TRBD2. Germline V gene lookup returns CDR1 DFQATT and CDR2 SNEGSKA (reference sequence). With V trimmed by 6 bases and J by 4 bases, 9 bases remained unmatched. This CDR3 is built from 14 residues. This CDR3 reads CSAHPGGGADTQYF. Here the CDR3 DNA reads TGCAGTGCACATCCCGGGGGGGGAGCAGATACGCAGTATTTT.

This clonotype was counted many times. The J gene is TRBJ2-2, the V gene TRBV24-1, with 8 positions matching TRBD2. This CDR3 spans 15 amino acids. The junction had 5 bases not matched to a gene; V was cut back by 3 bases and J by 6 bases. CDR1 and CDR2 (germline): KGHDR, SFDVKD. DNA of the CDR3: TGTGCCACCAGTGATATCGCGGGGGGCGCCGGGGAGCTGTTTTTT. This gives the protein CATSDIAGGAGELFF.

In this sample, this clonotype turned up many times. V usage is TRBV5-4 and J usage is TRBJ1-6; D gene uncertain. Trimming stripped 2 bases from V and 0 bases from J, with 12 bases between. CDR3 size: 17 residues. CDR1 is SGHNT, CDR2 YYREEE, per germline (reference sequence). The CDR3, as DNA: TGTGCCAGCAGCTTTAACTTAAGGAGCTCCTATAATTCACCCCTCCACTTT. Translating it yields CASSFNLRSSYNSPLHF.

Concerning this clonotype: This may be a read error, as it is one base from a much larger clone. As the CDR3 is not closed by the conserved phenylalanine or tryptophan, this likely results from a read error. J is TRBJ2-7 and V is TRBV7-9; possible D gene TRBD2, 5 bases. Trimming left V 11 bases short and J 2 bases short, with 13 bases between. Germline CDR1 and CDR2: SEHNR and FQNEAQ (reference sequence). This CDR3 region has 12 residues. The CDR3 coding sequence is TGTGCCTGGAGTCGGGATCCCTACGAGCAGTACTTG. Translated, it gives CAWSRDPYEQYL.

This clonotype was observed a single time. J is TRBJ2-5 and V is TRBV10-3; D is undetermined. V lost 1 base and J lost 5, with 5 bases in between. CDR1 and CDR2 from the germline V gene are ENHRY and SYGVKD. The CDR3 contains 12 residues. The CDR3 region is CAISELGETQYF. Written as DNA, the CDR3 is TGTGCCATCAGTGAGTTGGGTGAGACCCAGTACTTC.

The chain links TRBV27 to TRBJ2-5, with D possibly being TRBD1 or TRBD2 (7 bases each). V was trimmed by 3 bases and J by 2 bases, leaving 19 bases between them. Per the germline V gene, CDR1 is MNHEY and CDR2 is SMNVEV (reference sequence). The CDR3 is 17 residues long. The CDR3: CASSFITRGGGQETQYF. CDR3 in DNA: TGTGCCAGCAGTTTCATAACCAGGGGGGGGGGTCAAGAGACCCAGTACTTC.

The V and J genes are TRBV7-6 and TRBJ2-3, with a tentative D call TRBD2 (5 bases). Germline V lookup: CDR1 SGHVS, CDR2 FNYEAQ. V was cut by 5 bases and J by 9 bases, with 21 bases left in between. This CDR3 is 15 amino acids long. CDR3 sequence reads: CASSEGPEGSSTQYF. In DNA, the CDR3 is TGTGCCAGCAGCGAAGGACCCGAGGGCTCTTCAACGCAGTATTTT.

The CDR3 loop reads CASSLGQGGTWANVLTF. The CDR3 DNA is TGTGCCAGCAGCTTAGGACAGGGGGGCACTTGGGCCAACGTCCTGACTTTC. The V call is TRBV7-4, the J call TRBJ2-6, with 9 bases matching TRBD1. V shed 1 base, J shed 5 bases, and the junction held 6 bases outside the gene matches. CDR3 length: 17 amino acids. Germline lookup yields CDR1 SGHVT and CDR2 SQSDAQ. The complete variable domain, with remaining parts taken from reference TRBV7-4 and TRBJ2-6, reads GAGVSQSPRYKVAKRGRDVALRCDSISGHVTLYWYRQTLGQGSEVLTYSQSDAQRDKSGRPSGRFSAERPERSVSTLKIQRTEQGDSAVYLCASSLGQGGTWANVLTFGAGSRLTVL.

This clonotype was seen repeatedly, ten times or more. The chain joins TRBV19 to TRBJ2-5; 8 bases align to TRBD1. Germline CDR1 is LNHDA and CDR2 is SQIVND (reference sequence). The CDR3 totals 16 residues. After removal of 3 bases from V and 3 bases from J, the junction contained 9 bases not matched to a gene. The CDR3 reads CASSMVRGRIEETQYF. CDR3 bases: TGTGCCAGTAGTATGGTCAGGGGGCGAATTGAAGAGACCCAGTACTTC.

There are a few counts of this clonotype. This chain links TRBV14 with TRBJ1-2; D is undetermined. The CDR3 runs 13 residues. The germline V and J ends were trimmed by 5 bases and 2 bases, with 9 bases remaining between them. Germline assignment: CDR1 SGHDN and CDR2 FVKESK. Written as DNA, the CDR3 is TGTGCCAGCAGCTTAGCAGTCAACTATGGCTACACCTTC. Translation gives CASSLAVNYGYTF.

This clonotype was recorded at least ten times. The chain employs TRBV9 and TRBJ2-5; weak D call: TRBD2 (6 bases). Germline V gene data show CDR1 as SGDLS and CDR2 as YYNGEE. The CDR3 length is 15 residues. V dropped 2 bases and J dropped 3 bases, with 14 bases sitting between them. The CDR3: CASSVGTSTKETQYF. The CDR3 bases are TGTGCCAGCAGCGTCGGAACTAGCACCAAAGAGACCCAGTACTTC.

This clonotype was seen once. This chain joins TRBV12-3 or TRBV12-4 and TRBJ2-2; D remains unclear. V was cut by 5 bases and J by 7 bases, with 8 bases left in between. The length of the CDR3 is 12 residues. The CDR3 loop reads CASSQVGGELFF. The CDR3 DNA sequence: TGTGCCAGCAGTCAGGTGGGCGGGGAGCTGTTTTTT.

This clonotype was seen at least ten times. The chain uses TRBV6-1 and TRBJ2-5, with D perhaps matching TRBD1 (5 bases). The CDR3 loop spans 12 amino acids. The ends were cut back, 2 bases at V and 4 bases at J, with 5 bases in the middle. CDR1 is MNHNS, CDR2 SASEGT, per germline. Here the CDR3 reads CASSERGETQYF. CDR3 bases: TGTGCCAGCAGTGAAAGGGGAGAGACCCAGTACTTC.

This chain joins TRBV10-3 and TRBJ1-2; 7 bases line up with TRBD1. Germline values: CDR1 ENHRY, CDR2 SYGVKD. This CDR3 has 15 amino acids. Unmatched junction bases numbered 3, after V lost 0 bases and J lost 2 bases. The CDR3 DNA is TGTGCCATCAGTGAGTCAGGGGGCAGGAACTATGGCTACACCTTC. This gives the protein CAISESGGRNYGYTF.

This clonotype was detected many times. The rearrangement links TRBV5-6 to TRBJ1-2; tentatively, D is TRBD1 (6 bases). Trimming removed 1 base at V and 4 bases at J, with 11 bases between. The CDR3 extends over 14 amino acids. Germline V CDR1 and CDR2: SGHDT, YYEEEE. CDR3 bases: TGTGCCAGCAGCTTGCAGGGGAAGGGCTATGGCTACACCTTC. Residues: CASSLQGKGYGYTF.

The sample holds a few counts of this clonotype. The chain employs TRBV2 and TRBJ1-6; a weak D match, TRBD1 (6 bases). CDR3 length equals 14 residues. With 1 base removed from V and 15 bases from J, the gap between germline ends came to 16 bases. Germline values: CDR1 SNHLY, CDR2 FYNNEI. The CDR3 reads CASSEGRGVRLLHF. CDR3 coding DNA: TGTGCCAGCAGTGAAGGCAGGGGCGTCCGTCTCCTCCACTTT.

The chain carries TRBV29-1 and TRBJ1-5; perhaps TRBD1 as D (6 bases). The V gene lost 4 bases and the J gene lost 5 bases, with 12 bases spanning the gap. CDR1 and CDR2 from the germline V gene are SQVTM and ANQGSEA. CDR3 length equals 13 residues. CDR3 region: CSVAGAADQPQHF. Written as DNA, the CDR3 is TGCAGCGTTGCGGGGGCTGCCGATCAGCCCCAGCATTTT.

The chain carries TRBV7-2 and TRBJ2-7; tentative D call: TRBD2 (6 bases). The germline V gene encodes CDR1 SGHTA and CDR2 FQGNSA. The CDR3 totals 14 residues. V lost 6 bases and J 1 base, leaving 13 bases between the germline ends. The CDR3 region is CASSDAAGSYEQYF. CDR3 in DNA: TGTGCCAGCAGTGACGCGGCGGGATCCTACGAGCAGTACTTC. The entire variable domain, with the rest obtained from reference TRBV7-2 and TRBJ2-7, is as follows: GAGVSQSPSNKVTEKGKDVELRCDPISGHTALYWYRQSLGQGLEFLIYFQGNSAPDKSGLPSDRFSAERTGGSVSTLTIQRTQQEDSAVYLCASSDAAGSYEQYFGPGTRLTVT.

The V and J genes are TRBV10-3 and TRBJ2-7; D possibly matches TRBD1 or TRBD2 (5 bases each). CDR1 is ENHRY, CDR2 SYGVKD, per germline. Trimming cost V 6 bases and J 5 bases, with 17 bases left between them. This CDR3 spans 14 amino acids. CDR3 residues: CAIRQRDQSNEQYF. CDR3 in DNA: TGTGCCATCAGGCAAAGGGACCAGAGCAACGAGCAGTACTTC.

The chain couples TRBV5-1 to TRBJ2-1, with D unresolved. The V gene lost 1 base and the J gene lost 4 bases, with 12 bases spanning the gap. Germline V gene lookup returns CDR1 SGHRS and CDR2 YFSETQ. The CDR3 sequence is 15 residues long. CDR3 protein: CASSLSREGYNEQFF. CDR3 DNA sequence: TGCGCCAGCAGCTTGAGCAGAGAAGGGTACAATGAGCAGTTCTTC.

In its sample, this clonotype was seen many times. The chain uses TRBV15 and TRBJ1-2; D is perhaps TRBD1 (6 bases). The V end lost 0 bases, the J end lost 2 bases, and 16 bases lay between the germline ends. Germline assignment: CDR1 LNHNV and CDR2 YYDKDF (reference sequence). The CDR3 spans 17 residues. CDR3 loop: CATSRDNAGQVNYGYTF. The CDR3 coding sequence is TGTGCCACCAGCAGAGATAACGCGGGACAAGTAAACTATGGCTACACCTTC.

The CDR3 coding sequence is TGTGCCAGCAGCCCCTGGACAGGGGAGCAGCCCCAGCATTTT. It codes for CASSPWTGEQPQHF. The V and J genes are TRBV7-9 and TRBJ1-5; TRBD1 agrees at 9 bases. CDR1 and CDR2 (germline): SEHNR, FQNEAQ (reference sequence). This CDR3 region has 14 residues. V shed 5 bases, J shed 7 bases, and the junction held 6 bases outside the gene matches.

The J gene is TRBJ2-2, the V gene TRBV3-1; 13 bases are shared with TRBD2. With V trimmed by 4 bases and J by 7 bases, 6 bases remained unmatched. The CDR3 has 16 residues. Germline values: CDR1 LGHDT, CDR2 YNNKEL (reference sequence). Here the CDR3 reads CASSRGLAGAVGELFF. The CDR3 region has the DNA TGTGCCAGCAGCCGAGGACTAGCGGGGGCCGTCGGGGAGCTGTTTTTT.